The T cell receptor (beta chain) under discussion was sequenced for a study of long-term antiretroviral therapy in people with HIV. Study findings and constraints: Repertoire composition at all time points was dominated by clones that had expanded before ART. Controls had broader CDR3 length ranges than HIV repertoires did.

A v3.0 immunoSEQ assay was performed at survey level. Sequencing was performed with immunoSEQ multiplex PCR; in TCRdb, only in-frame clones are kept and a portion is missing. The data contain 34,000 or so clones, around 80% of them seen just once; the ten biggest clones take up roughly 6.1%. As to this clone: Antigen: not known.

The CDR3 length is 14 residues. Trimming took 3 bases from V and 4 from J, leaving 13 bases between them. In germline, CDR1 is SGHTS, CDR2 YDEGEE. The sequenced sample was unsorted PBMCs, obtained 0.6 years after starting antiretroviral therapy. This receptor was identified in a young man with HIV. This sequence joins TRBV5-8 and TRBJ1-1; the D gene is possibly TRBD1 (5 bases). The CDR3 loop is CASSWPGGGTEAFF. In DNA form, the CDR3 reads TGTGCCAGCAGCTGGCCCGGGGGGGGCACTGAAGCTTTCTTT. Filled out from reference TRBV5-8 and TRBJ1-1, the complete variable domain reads EAGVTQSPTHLIKTRGQQATLRCSPISGHTSVYWYQQALGLGLQFLLWYDEGEERNRGNFPPRFSGRQFPNYSSELNVNALELEDSALYLCASSWPGGGTEAFFGQGTRLTVV.